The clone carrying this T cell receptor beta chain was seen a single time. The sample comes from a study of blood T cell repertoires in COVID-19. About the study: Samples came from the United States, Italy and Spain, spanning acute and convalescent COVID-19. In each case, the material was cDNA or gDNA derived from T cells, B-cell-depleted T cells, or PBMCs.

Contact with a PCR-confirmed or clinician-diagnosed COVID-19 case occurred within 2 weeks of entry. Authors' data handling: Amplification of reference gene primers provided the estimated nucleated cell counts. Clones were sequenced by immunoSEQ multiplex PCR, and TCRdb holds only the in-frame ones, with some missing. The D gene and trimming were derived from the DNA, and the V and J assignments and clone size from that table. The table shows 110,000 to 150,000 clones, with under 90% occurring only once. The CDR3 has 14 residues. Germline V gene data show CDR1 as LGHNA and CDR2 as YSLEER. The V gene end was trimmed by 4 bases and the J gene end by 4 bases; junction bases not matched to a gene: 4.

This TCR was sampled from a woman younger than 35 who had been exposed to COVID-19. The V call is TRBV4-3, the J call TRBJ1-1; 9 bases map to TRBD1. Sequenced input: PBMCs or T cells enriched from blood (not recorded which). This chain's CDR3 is CASSLGTGLTEAFF. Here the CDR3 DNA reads TGCGCCAGCAGCCTCGGGACAGGGCTCACTGAAGCTTTCTTT.